A selection of T cell receptor beta chains follows, all from one sample in a study of identical twins. TCRdb itself ran the 5' RACE reads through MiXCR, one entry per CDR3 protein. The sample includes 550,000 to 700,000 distinct CDR3 sequences, approximately 9.6% of them seen just once. The data also belong to a second study, concerning yellow fever vaccine responses in identical twins.

The specimen sequenced was PBMCs. Receptors were obtained from a woman younger than 30 in good health. CDR3s include the opening cysteine and the closing phenylalanine or tryptophan. A D gene is named only where the DNA matches it firmly. Clone size is stated in some rows and not others, as once, few, many or a class when expanded.

d_gene | abundance | j_gene | v_gene | CDR3aa | CDR3nt
TRBD2 | few | TRBJ2-3 | TRBV7-9 | CASSTYQAGVTDTQYF | TGTGCCAGCAGCACGTATCAAGCGGGAGTGACAGATACGCAGTATTTT
TRBD2 | many | TRBJ2-1 | TRBV3-1 | CATRDYLNNEQFF | TGTGCCACCCGGGACTATCTCAACAATGAGCAGTTCTTC
- | - | TRBJ2-1 | TRBV7-2 | CASSLGVGWSEQFF | TGTGCCAGCAGCTTAGGGGTAGGGTGGAGTGAGCAGTTCTTC
TRBD2 | many | TRBJ2-5 | TRBV10-3 | CATGGEGTKTQYF | TGTGCCACCGGGGGGGAGGGGACGAAGACCCAGTACTTC
- | few | TRBJ1-2 | TRBV7-9 | CASSLVDTYYGYTF | TGTGCCAGCAGCTTAGTCGACACGTACTATGGCTACACCTTC
- | few | TRBJ1-1 | TRBV5-4 | CASSLLGQNTEAFF | TGTGCCAGCAGCTTGTTGGGGCAGAACACTGAAGCTTTCTTT
- | - | TRBJ2-6 | TRBV4-2 | CASTNTGTSLAAGANVLTF | TGTGCCAGCACCAACACCGGGACATCCCTAGCAGCTGGGGCCAACGTCCTGACTTTC
TRBD2 | many | TRBJ2-1 | TRBV7-8 | CASSSGLDNEQFF | TGTGCCAGCAGTTCGGGACTAGACAATGAGCAGTTCTTC
TRBD2 | - | TRBJ2-1 | TRBV12-3/TRBV12-4 | CASSKTSGRNNEQFF | TGTGCCAGCAGCAAGACTAGCGGGAGAAACAATGAGCAGTTCTTC
TRBD2 | few | TRBJ2-4 | TRBV3-1 | CASSHLGTSSKNIQYF | TGTGCCAGCAGCCACCTGGGGACTAGCTCCAAAAACATTCAGTACTTC
- | few | TRBJ2-7 | TRBV3-1 | CASSQDLSGDEQYF | TGTGCCAGCAGCCAAGATCTAAGCGGCGACGAGCAGTACTTC
TRBD2 | few | TRBJ2-7 | TRBV20-1 | CSASPRGGGTYEQYF | TGCAGTGCTTCCCCAAGGGGCGGGGGGACCTACGAGCAGTACTTC
- | - | TRBJ2-1 | TRBV12-3/TRBV12-4 | CASSADRNNEQFF | TGTGCCAGCAGTGCCGACAGGAACAATGAGCAGTTCTTC
- | many | TRBJ2-7 | TRBV10-3 | CAISESGQGGEQYF | TGTGCCATCAGTGAGTCAGGGCAGGGAGGCGAGCAGTACTTC
- | - | TRBJ2-1 | TRBV11-3 | CASSLSGTFNEQFF | TGTGCCAGCAGCTTATCGGGGACTTTCAATGAGCAGTTCTTC
- | few | TRBJ1-1 | TRBV12-3/TRBV12-4 | CASSHTQGETEAFF | TGTGCCAGCAGTCACACACAGGGAGAAACTGAAGCTTTCTTT
TRBD1 | few | TRBJ2-1 | TRBV7-2 | CASSTRQGLTKNEQFF | TGTGCCAGCAGCACGCGACAGGGGCTTACGAAAAATGAGCAGTTCTTC
TRBD2 | few | TRBJ2-7 | TRBV27 | CASGGDSSYEQYF | TGTGCCAGCGGGGGGGACTCTTCCTACGAGCAGTACTTC
- | - | TRBJ2-7 | TRBV12-3/TRBV12-4 | CASSLGVSGSSYEQYF | TGTGCCAGCAGTTTAGGAGTCTCAGGGAGCTCCTACGAGCAGTACTTC
- | - | TRBJ2-1 | TRBV20-1 | CSARVGAEQFF | TGCAGTGCTAGAGTTGGGGCTGAGCAGTTCTTC
- | - | TRBJ2-1 | TRBV6-1 | CASSGVGGPYNEQFF | TGTGCCAGCAGTGGGGTCGGGGGACCCTACAATGAGCAGTTCTTC
- | many | TRBJ1-6 | TRBV5-1 | CASSLVGSTPLHF | TGCGCCAGCAGCTTGGTCGGGTCTACACCCCTCCACTTT
- | many | TRBJ2-6 | TRBV4-3 | CASSQETGSGANVLTF | TGCGCCAGCAGCCAAGAAACGGGCTCTGGGGCCAACGTCCTGACTTTC
TRBD1 | few | TRBJ2-7 | TRBV11-2 | CASSRLGTAYEQYF | TGTGCCAGCAGTCGCCTCGGGACAGCCTACGAGCAGTACTTC
- | many | TRBJ2-7 | TRBV7-2 | CASTNEDYEQYF | TGTGCCAGCACGAACGAGGACTACGAGCAGTACTTC
- | few | TRBJ2-7 | TRBV4-1 | CASSQGPSLYEQYF | TGCGCCAGCAGCCAGGGTCCTTCACTCTACGAGCAGTACTTC
- | - | TRBJ2-2 | TRBV7-2 | CASSLGGGYGGELFF | TGTGCCAGCAGCTTGGGAGGCGGGTATGGCGGGGAGCTGTTTTTT
- | many | TRBJ1-5 | TRBV20-1 | CSARDSYGMANQPQHF | TGCAGTGCTAGAGATTCGTATGGGATGGCGAACCAGCCCCAGCATTTT
- | - | TRBJ2-2 | TRBV4-1 | CASSQDSNSLTGELFF | TGCGCCAGCAGCCAGGATTCGAACAGCCTCACCGGGGAGCTGTTTTTT
TRBD2 | once | TRBJ2-3 | TRBV7-6 | CASSPLAGVETDTQYF | TGTGCCAGCAGCCCTCTAGCGGGAGTGGAGACAGATACGCAGTATTTT
- | few | TRBJ2-2 | TRBV2 | CASRAGVSNTGELFF | TGTGCCAGCAGAGCAGGGGTCTCGAACACCGGGGAGCTGTTTTTT
- | few | TRBJ2-2 | TRBV4-1 | CASSQGVAGSGNTGELFF | TGCGCCAGCAGCCAAGGGGTTGCGGGTAGCGGAAACACCGGGGAGCTGTTTTTT
TRBD1 | many | TRBJ2-2 | TRBV24-1 | CATSDSTGEPGELFF | TGTGCCACCAGTGATTCCACAGGGGAACCCGGGGAGCTGTTTTTT
TRBD2 | - | TRBJ2-7 | TRBV4-1 | CASSQSPRGARQQYF | TGCGCCAGCAGCCAATCCCCGCGGGGGGCCCGGCAGCAGTACTTC
TRBD1 | many | TRBJ2-2 | TRBV29-1 | CSVGQGSGELFF | TGCAGCGTTGGACAGGGTTCCGGGGAGCTGTTTTTT
TRBD2 | few | TRBJ2-1 | TRBV5-5 | CASSLVGRSENNEQFF | TGTGCCAGCAGCTTGGTCGGGAGGAGTGAGAACAATGAGCAGTTCTTC